This T cell receptor beta chain is drawn from a study of blood T cell repertoires in COVID-19. In the study overall: Samples representing acute and convalescent COVID-19 were sourced from the United States, Italy and Spain. The cDNA or gDNA used as material had been derived from T cells, B-cell-depleted T cells, or PBMCs.

How the authors handled the data: Quantification of nucleated cells was approximated via reference gene primer amplification. Repertoires were generated with immunoSEQ multiplex PCR, while TCRdb's copy carries only in-frame clones and drops some. That table gives V, J and clone size, and the DNA gave D and trimming. The table shows 70,000 or so clones, with approximately 80% occurring only once. Trimming pared 1 base from V and 4 bases from J, leaving 19 bases between. Looked up from germline, CDR1 is LNHNV and CDR2 is YYDKDF (reference sequence). CDR3 size: 17 residues. A Seattle source enrolled patients during active infection and followed them longitudinally.

The chain links TRBV15 to TRBJ1-1; no reliable D call. Specimen: peripheral blood. The source of this sequence is a man aged 50-59 years with COVID-19, enrolled during active disease. The CDR3 here is CATSRVGRGRGGTEAFF. Here the CDR3 DNA reads TGTGCCACCAGCAGAGTAGGGCGCGGCAGAGGAGGCACTGAAGCTTTCTTT.